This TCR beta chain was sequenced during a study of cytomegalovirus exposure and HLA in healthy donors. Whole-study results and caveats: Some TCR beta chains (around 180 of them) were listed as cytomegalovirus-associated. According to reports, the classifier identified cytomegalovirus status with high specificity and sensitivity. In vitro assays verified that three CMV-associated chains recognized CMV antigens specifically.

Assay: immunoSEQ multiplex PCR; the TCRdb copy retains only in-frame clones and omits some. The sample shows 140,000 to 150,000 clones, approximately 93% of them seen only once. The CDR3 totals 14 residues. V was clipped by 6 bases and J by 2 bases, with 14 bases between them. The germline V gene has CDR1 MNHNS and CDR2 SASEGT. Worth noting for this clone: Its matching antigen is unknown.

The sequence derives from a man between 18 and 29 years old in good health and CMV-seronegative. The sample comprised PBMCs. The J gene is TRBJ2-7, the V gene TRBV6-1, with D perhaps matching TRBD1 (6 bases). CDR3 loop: CASRTGVNTYEQYV. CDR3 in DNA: TGTGCCAGCAGGACAGGTGTGAATACCTACGAGCAGTACGTC.